This T cell receptor beta chain came from a study of blood T cell repertoires in COVID-19. Data came from immunoSEQ multiplex PCR; TCRdb stores just in-frame clones and leaves some out. In the table there are 170,000 or so clones, roughly nine tenths of which are singletons. Recovered Cohort 3 donors showed two negative PCRs, clearance, or symptom resolution. This clone has a single count. What was sequenced was PBMCs or T cells enriched from blood (not recorded which). The sequence came from a woman aged 45-65 years who had recovered from COVID-19.

CDR3 DNA sequence: TGTGCCAGCAATGAGCGCAATCAGCCCCAGCATTTT. Amino acids: CASNERNQPQHF. The V gene is TRBV28, the J gene TRBJ1-5; D is uncertain. Trimming shortened V by 7 bases and J by 2 bases, and 6 bases separated the two germline ends. There are 12 residues in the CDR3. Germline V lookup: CDR1 MDHEN, CDR2 SYDVKM.